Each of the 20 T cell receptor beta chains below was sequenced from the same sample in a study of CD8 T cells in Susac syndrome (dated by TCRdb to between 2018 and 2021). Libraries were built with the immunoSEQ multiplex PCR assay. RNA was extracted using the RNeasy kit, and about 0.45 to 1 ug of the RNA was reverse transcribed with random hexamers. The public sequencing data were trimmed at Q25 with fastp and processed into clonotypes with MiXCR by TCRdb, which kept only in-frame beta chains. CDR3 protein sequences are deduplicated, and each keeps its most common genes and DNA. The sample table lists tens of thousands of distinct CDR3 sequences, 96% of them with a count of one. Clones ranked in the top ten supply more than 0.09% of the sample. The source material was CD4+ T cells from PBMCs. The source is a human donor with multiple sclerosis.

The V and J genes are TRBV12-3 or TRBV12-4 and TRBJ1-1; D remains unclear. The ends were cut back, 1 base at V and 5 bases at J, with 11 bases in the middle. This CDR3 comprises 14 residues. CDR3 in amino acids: CASSLVWSRTEAFF. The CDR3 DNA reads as TGTGCCAGCAGTTTAGTTTGGTCAAGGACTGAAGCTTTCTTT.

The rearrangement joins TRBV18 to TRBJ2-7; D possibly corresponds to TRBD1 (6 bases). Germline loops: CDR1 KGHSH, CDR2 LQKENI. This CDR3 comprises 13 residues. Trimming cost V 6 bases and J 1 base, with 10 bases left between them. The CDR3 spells CASSAGTSYEQYF. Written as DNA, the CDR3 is TGTGCCAGCTCCGCCGGGACATCCTACGAGCAGTACTTC.

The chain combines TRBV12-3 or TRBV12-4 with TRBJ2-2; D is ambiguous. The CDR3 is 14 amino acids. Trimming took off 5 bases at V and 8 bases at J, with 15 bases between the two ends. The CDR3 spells CASSPAAPRGELFF. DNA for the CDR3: TGTGCCAGCAGTCCCGCAGCCCCAAGGGGGGAGCTGTTTTTT.

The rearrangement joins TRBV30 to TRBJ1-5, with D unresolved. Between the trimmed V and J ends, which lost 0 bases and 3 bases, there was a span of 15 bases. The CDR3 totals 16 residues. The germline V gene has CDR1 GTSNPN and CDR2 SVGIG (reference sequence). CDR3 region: CAWSVRGQVYNQPQHF. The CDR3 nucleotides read TGTGCCTGGAGTGTCCGAGGGCAGGTATACAATCAGCCCCAGCATTTT.

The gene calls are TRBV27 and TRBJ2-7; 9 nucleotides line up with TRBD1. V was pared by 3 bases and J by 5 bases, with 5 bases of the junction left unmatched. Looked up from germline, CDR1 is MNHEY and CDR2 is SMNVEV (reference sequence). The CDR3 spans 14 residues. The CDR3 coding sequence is TGTGCCAGCAGTTTGACCGGGACAGGGAACGAGCAGTACTTC. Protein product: CASSLTGTGNEQYF.

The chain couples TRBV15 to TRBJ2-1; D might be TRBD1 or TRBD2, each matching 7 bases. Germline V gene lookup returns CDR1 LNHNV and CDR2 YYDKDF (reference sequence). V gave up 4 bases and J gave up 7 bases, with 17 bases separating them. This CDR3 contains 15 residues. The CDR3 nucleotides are TGTGCCACCAGCACCGCCAGGGGGGGGCTGAATGAGCAGTTCTTC. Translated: CATSTARGGLNEQFF.

CDR3 region: CASSPGLIYGYTF. CDR3 coding DNA: TGTGCCAGCAGCCCTGGGCTAATCTATGGCTACACCTTC. V gene TRBV7-2 combines with J gene TRBJ1-2; no reliable D call. CDR3 length: 13 residues. V was cut by 5 bases and J by 4 bases, with 11 bases left in between. Germline assignment: CDR1 SGHTA and CDR2 FQGNSA.

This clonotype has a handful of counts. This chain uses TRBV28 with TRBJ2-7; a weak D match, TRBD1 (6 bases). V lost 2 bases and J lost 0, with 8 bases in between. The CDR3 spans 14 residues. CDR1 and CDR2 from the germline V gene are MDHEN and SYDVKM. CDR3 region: CASSLQGSSYEQYF. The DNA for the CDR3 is TGTGCCAGCAGTTTACAGGGGAGCTCCTACGAGCAGTACTTC.

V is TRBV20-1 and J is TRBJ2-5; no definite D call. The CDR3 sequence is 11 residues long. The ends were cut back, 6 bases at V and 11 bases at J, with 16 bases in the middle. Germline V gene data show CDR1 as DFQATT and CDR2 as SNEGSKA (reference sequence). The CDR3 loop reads CSATPEGPQYF. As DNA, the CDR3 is TGCAGTGCCACTCCAGAAGGACCTCAGTACTTC.

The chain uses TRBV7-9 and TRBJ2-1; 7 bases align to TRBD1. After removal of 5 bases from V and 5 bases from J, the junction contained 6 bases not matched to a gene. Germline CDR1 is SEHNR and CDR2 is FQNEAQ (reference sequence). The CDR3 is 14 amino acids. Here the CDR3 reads CASSIRQGNNEQFF. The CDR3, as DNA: TGTGCCAGCAGCATTCGACAGGGAAACAATGAGCAGTTCTTC. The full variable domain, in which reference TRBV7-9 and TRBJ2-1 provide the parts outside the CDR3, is DTGVSQNPRHKITKRGQNVTFRCDPISEHNRLYWYRQTLGQGPEFLTYFQNEAQLEKSRLLSDRFSAERPKGSFSTLEIQRTEQGDSAMYLCASSIRQGNNEQFFGPGTRLTVL.

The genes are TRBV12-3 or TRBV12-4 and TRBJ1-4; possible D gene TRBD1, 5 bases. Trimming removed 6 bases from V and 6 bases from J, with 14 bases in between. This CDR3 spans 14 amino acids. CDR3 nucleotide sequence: TGTGCCAGCAGCTTCGGGACTTTGGATGAAAAACTGTTTTTT. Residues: CASSFGTLDEKLFF.

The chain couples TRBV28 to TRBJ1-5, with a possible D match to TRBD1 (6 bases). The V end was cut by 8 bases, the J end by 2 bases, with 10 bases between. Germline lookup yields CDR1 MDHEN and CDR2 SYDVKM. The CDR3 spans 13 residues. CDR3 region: CASLRGGNQPQHF. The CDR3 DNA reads TGTGCCAGCTTGAGGGGGGGCAATCAGCCCCAGCATTTT. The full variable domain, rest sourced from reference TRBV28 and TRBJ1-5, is DVKVTQSSRYLVKRTGEKVFLECVQDMDHENMFWYRQDPGLGLRLIYFSYDVKMKEKGDIPEGYSVSREKKERFSLILESASTNQTSMYLCASLRGGNQPQHFGDGTRLSIL.

In DNA form, the CDR3 reads TGCGCCAGCAGCTTGGTTCTGGGAGATGAAAAACTGTTTTTT. It is translated as CASSLVLGDEKLFF. The rearrangement links TRBV5-1 to TRBJ1-4; unclear D gene. Trimming removed 0 bases from V and 6 bases from J, with 9 bases in between. There are 14 residues in the CDR3. CDR1 is SGHRS, CDR2 YFSETQ, per germline.

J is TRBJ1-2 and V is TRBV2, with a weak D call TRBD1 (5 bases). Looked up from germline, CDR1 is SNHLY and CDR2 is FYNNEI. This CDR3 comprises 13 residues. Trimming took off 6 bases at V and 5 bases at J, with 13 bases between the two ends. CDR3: CASSAQERYGYTF. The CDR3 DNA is TGTGCCAGCAGCGCACAGGAGAGATATGGCTACACCTTC.

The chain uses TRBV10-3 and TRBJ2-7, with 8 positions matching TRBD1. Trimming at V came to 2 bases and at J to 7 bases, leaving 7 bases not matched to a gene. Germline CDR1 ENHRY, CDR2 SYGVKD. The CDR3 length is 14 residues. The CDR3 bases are TGTGCCATCAGTGAGACAGGGGGGTCGGATGAGCAGTACTTC. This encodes CAISETGGSDEQYF.

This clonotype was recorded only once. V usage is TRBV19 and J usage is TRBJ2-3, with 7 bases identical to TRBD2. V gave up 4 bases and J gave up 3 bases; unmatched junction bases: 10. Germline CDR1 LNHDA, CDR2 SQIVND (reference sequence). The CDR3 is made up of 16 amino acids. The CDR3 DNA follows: TGTGCCAGTAGTAGAGGAGCGGGGTTGGGGACAGATACGCAGTATTTT. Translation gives CASSRGAGLGTDTQYF.

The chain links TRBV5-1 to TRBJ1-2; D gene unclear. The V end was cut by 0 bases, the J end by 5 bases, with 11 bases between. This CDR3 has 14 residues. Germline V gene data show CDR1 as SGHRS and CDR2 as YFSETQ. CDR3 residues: CASSLADQRYGYTF. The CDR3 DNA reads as TGCGCCAGCAGCTTGGCCGACCAAAGATATGGCTACACCTTC.

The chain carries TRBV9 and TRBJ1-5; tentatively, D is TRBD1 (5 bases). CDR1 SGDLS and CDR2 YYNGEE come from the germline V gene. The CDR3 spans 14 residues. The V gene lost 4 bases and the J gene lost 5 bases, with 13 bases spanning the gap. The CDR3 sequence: CASSPLGGYQPQHF. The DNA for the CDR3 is TGTGCCAGCAGCCCCCTTGGGGGGTATCAGCCCCAGCATTTT.

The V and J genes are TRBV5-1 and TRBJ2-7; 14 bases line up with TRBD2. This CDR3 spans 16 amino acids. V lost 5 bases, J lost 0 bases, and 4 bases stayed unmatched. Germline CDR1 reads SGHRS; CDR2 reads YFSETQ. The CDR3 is CASRRTSGGLSYEQYF. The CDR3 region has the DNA TGCGCCAGCAGGCGGACTAGCGGGGGGCTCTCCTACGAGCAGTACTTC.

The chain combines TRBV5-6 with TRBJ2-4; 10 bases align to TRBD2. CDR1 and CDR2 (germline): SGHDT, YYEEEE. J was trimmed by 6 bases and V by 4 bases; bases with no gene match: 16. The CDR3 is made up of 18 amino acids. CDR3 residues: CASSPTASGGVRGNIQYF. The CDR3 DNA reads TGTGCCAGCAGCCCGACGGCTAGCGGGGGAGTTAGAGGAAACATTCAGTACTTC.